This is a list of T cell receptor beta chains from one sample in a study of T cell repertoires in cytomegalovirus infection. TCRdb redid the calling of the reads with MiXCR, one entry per CDR3 protein. The repertoire holds around 130,000 distinct CDR3 sequences, with less than 9.5% as singletons. Material for sequencing was PBMCs. The source of these receptors is a human donor in good health (CMV status not recorded). Some clones in this sample may be carry-over from other donors' samples. Both conserved end residues are part of each CDR3. Each record gives: CDR3 length, J gene, D gene, V gene, clone size, CDR3 DNA, CDR3 protein. A D gene is named only where the DNA matches it firmly. Where a row states a size, it is once, few, many or the class of an expanded clone; other rows omit it.

>12|TRBJ1-2|TRBD1|TRBV29-1|many
TGCAGCGGAGGGACAGAACCCTATGGCTACACCTTC
CSGGTEPYGYTF
>11|TRBJ1-4|NA|TRBV29-1|many
TGCAGCGTAACTAGAAATGAAAAACTGTTTTTT
CSVTRNEKLFF
>14|TRBJ2-5|TRBD1|TRBV7-2|many
TGTGCCAGCAGGCGTGCCAGGGGGTGGGAGACCCAGTACTTC
CASRRARGWETQYF
>15|TRBJ2-3|NA|TRBV7-2|many
TGTGCCAGCAGTGCAGGCGGTCCCGGGGCGGATACGCAGTATTTT
CASSAGGPGADTQYF
>14|TRBJ1-3|NA|TRBV7-8|many
TGTGCCAGCAGCCTGACGGGAGACGGAAACACCATATATTTT
CASSLTGDGNTIYF
>15|TRBJ2-1|NA|TRBV7-8|many
TGTGCCAGCAGCTTAGGAGGGGGTCTTCGGGGTGAGCAGTTCTTC
CASSLGGGLRGEQFF
>12|TRBJ2-3|NA|TRBV29-1|NA
TGCAGCGTTGTGGTGGGGCCAGATACGCAGTATTTT
CSVVVGPDTQYF
>16|TRBJ1-5|NA|TRBV6-1|many
TGTGCCAGCAGTGAACAACCCCAACGTCGCAATCAGCCCCAGCATTTT
CASSEQPQRRNQPQHF
>13|TRBJ2-2|NA|TRBV5-1|many
TGCGCCACCTTCAATCATCATACCGGGGAGCTGTTTTTT
CATFNHHTGELFF
>18|TRBJ2-5|TRBD1|TRBV9|few
TGTGCCAGCAGCGCCACCGGGACAGGGGCTGTCTTGGGGGAGACCCAGTACTTC
CASSATGTGAVLGETQYF
>14|TRBJ1-2|NA|TRBV29-1|few
TGCAGCGTTGAAGCAGGGAACTTGAACTATGGCTACACCTTC
CSVEAGNLNYGYTF
>12|TRBJ2-7|NA|TRBV20-1|few
TGCAGTGCCCCTATGGGGTTCTACGAGCAGTACTTC
CSAPMGFYEQYF
>16|TRBJ2-2|TRBD1|TRBV19|many
TGTGCCAGTAGTACGAGACAGGGGGCGAACACCGGGGAGCTGTTTTTT
CASSTRQGANTGELFF
>13|TRBJ2-7|NA|TRBV11-3|few
TGTGCCAGCAGCTTCGGACTGGACCACGAGCAGTACTTC
CASSFGLDHEQYF
>16|TRBJ1-2|NA|TRBV4-1|many
TGCGCCAGCAGCCAGACGGACGCCAATTCAAACTATGGCTACACCTTC
CASSQTDANSNYGYTF
>11|TRBJ2-2|NA|TRBV20-1|many
TGCAGTGCTTTTCTTACCGGGGAGCTGTTTTTT
CSAFLTGELFF
>14|TRBJ1-4|NA|TRBV7-9|NA
TGTGCCAGCAGCTTTGGGCAGCTTAATGAAAAACTGTTTTTT
CASSFGQLNEKLFF
>13|TRBJ2-5|TRBD2|TRBV29-1|few
TGCAGCGCCATTAGCGGGGGGAGAGAGACCCAGTACTTC
CSAISGGRETQYF
>14|TRBJ1-2|TRBD1|TRBV24-1|many
TGTGCCACCAGTGAACTGACAGGGGACTATGGCTACACCTTC
CATSELTGDYGYTF
>14|TRBJ1-1|NA|TRBV28|many
TGTGCCAGCAGTTTCCGGGGCGCGGGTACTGAAGCTTTCTTT
CASSFRGAGTEAFF
>15|TRBJ1-3|NA|TRBV7-2|many
TGTGCCAGCAGCTTCGGGGTCGAAGTTGGAAACACCATATATTTT
CASSFGVEVGNTIYF
>16|TRBJ1-3|NA|TRBV12-3/TRBV12-4|few
TGTGCCAGCAGTGCCTACCGATTGACAGACGGAAACACCATATATTTT
CASSAYRLTDGNTIYF
>12|TRBJ2-3|TRBD1|TRBV19|many
TGTGCCAGTAACAGGGGGACAGATACGCAGTATTTT
CASNRGTDTQYF
>17|TRBJ2-1|NA|TRBV5-4|many
TGTGCCAGCAGTAGAACGCGGGGGCTGAGCTCCTACAATGAGCAGTTCTTC
CASSRTRGLSSYNEQFF
>14|TRBJ2-1|NA|TRBV25-1|many
TGTGCCAGCAGCCACGGGAGCTCCTACAATGAGCAGTTCTTC
CASSHGSSYNEQFF
>14|TRBJ2-1|NA|TRBV28|few
TGTGCCAGCAGCCCTGACAGGGGAGGGGTATGGCAGTTCTTC
CASSPDRGGVWQFF
>15|TRBJ2-5|NA|TRBV28|many
TGTGCCAGCAGTTCTATTGGGGGAAAAGAAGAGACCCAGTACTTC
CASSSIGGKEETQYF
>12|TRBJ2-4|NA|TRBV15|many
TGTGCCACCAGCAGATCTGTGGACATTCAGTACTTC
CATSRSVDIQYF
>13|TRBJ2-5|TRBD2|TRBV15|few
TGTGCCACCAGCAGTAGCGGGGAAGAGACCCAGTACTTC
CATSSSGEETQYF
>15|TRBJ2-3|TRBD2|TRBV27|many
TGTGCCAGCAGTTTAATTGGACTAGCGACAGATACGCAGTATTTT
CASSLIGLATDTQYF
>13|TRBJ1-1|NA|TRBV6-5|many
TGTGCCAGCAGTTCCGGGCAGGGTCGTAGGGCTTTCTTT
CASSSGQGRRAFF
>15|TRBJ2-2|TRBD1|TRBV7-3|many
TGTGCCAGCAGCTTAGGACAGGGGAACACCGGGGAGCTGTTTTTT
CASSLGQGNTGELFF
>13|TRBJ1-2|NA|TRBV19|many
TGTGCCAGTAGTATGGTCGCCAGCTATGGCTACACCTTC
CASSMVASYGYTF
>17|TRBJ2-2|TRBD2|TRBV7-2|many
TGTGCCAGCAGACCCGGACTAGCGGGGGGGAACACCGGGGAGCTGTTTTTT
CASRPGLAGGNTGELFF
>15|TRBJ1-1|TRBD1|TRBV11-2|few
TGTGCCAGCAGCTCAGGGGACAGACTACACACTGAAGCTTTCTTT
CASSSGDRLHTEAFF
>14|TRBJ2-2|TRBD1|TRBV7-2|many
TGTGCCAGCAGCCGGGACAGGAGCACCGGGGAGCTGTTTTTT
CASSRDRSTGELFF
>18|TRBJ2-7|TRBD1|TRBV7-8|many
TGTGCCAGCAGCTTAGTAAGGGGGGAAGGGACAGGGTTCTACGAGCAGTACTTC
CASSLVRGEGTGFYEQYF
>15|TRBJ1-1|NA|TRBV20-1|many
TGCAGTGCTAGTGCCGGGACGGGGTTGAACACTGAAGCTTTCTTT
CSASAGTGLNTEAFF
>16|TRBJ2-5|TRBD2|TRBV7-8|many
TGTGCCAGCAGCTTAGCTAGCGGGGGGATCCAAGAGACCCAGTACTTC
CASSLASGGIQETQYF
>15|TRBJ2-1|TRBD2|TRBV10-3|few
TGTGCCATCAGTCCGGGACTAGCGGCCTACAATGAGCAGTTCTTC
CAISPGLAAYNEQFF
>16|TRBJ2-2|TRBD1|TRBV5-6|many
TGTGCCAGCAGCTTGTCGGGACAGGGGTACACCGGGGAGCTGTTTTTT
CASSLSGQGYTGELFF
>12|TRBJ1-4|NA|TRBV3-1|few
TGTGCCAGCAGCCAAGATTCTGAAAAACTGTTTTTT
CASSQDSEKLFF
>16|TRBJ1-1|NA|TRBV2|NA
TGTGCCAGCAGAAGAGGATTTATGGGGGGAAACACTGAAGCTTTCTTT
CASRRGFMGGNTEAFF
>14|TRBJ1-4|NA|TRBV7-2|many
TGTGCCAGCAGTCCCGGAGGGATGGGTGAAAAACTGTTTTTT
CASSPGGMGEKLFF
>16|TRBJ2-2|NA|TRBV12-3/TRBV12-4|few
TGTGCCAGCAGTTTAGTGGGCCTTCCGAACACCGGGGAGCTGTTTTTT
CASSLVGLPNTGELFF
>14|TRBJ1-1|TRBD1|TRBV6-6|many
TGTGCCAGCAGCCATACAGGGGATCGGGGTGAAGCTTTCTTT
CASSHTGDRGEAFF
>13|TRBJ2-3|NA|TRBV6-6|NA
TGTGCCAGCAGCTCCGGGAGCTTCGATACGCAGTATTTT
CASSSGSFDTQYF
>16|TRBJ1-6|TRBD1|TRBV5-6|NA
TGTGCCAGCAGCAACAGGGGAGGCTTTTATAATTCACCCCTCCACTTT
CASSNRGGFYNSPLHF
>14|TRBJ1-1|NA|TRBV5-1|many
TGCGCCAGCAGCTTGCGGCAACCGAACACTGAAGCTTTCTTT
CASSLRQPNTEAFF
>19|TRBJ1-5|NA|TRBV19|NA
TGTGCCAGTAGTCTGCCCCTTATGCGGGGGCGTTATAGCAATCAGCCCCAGCATTTT
CASSLPLMRGRYSNQPQHF
>12|TRBJ1-1|NA|TRBV12-3/TRBV12-4|many
TGTGCCAGCAACAAGGGGAACACTGAAGCTTTCTTT
CASNKGNTEAFF
>14|TRBJ1-2|TRBD1|TRBV15|NA
TGTGCCACCAGCACCGAGCAGGGGGTCTATGGCTACACCTTC
CATSTEQGVYGYTF
>17|TRBJ2-1|NA|TRBV12-3/TRBV12-4|many
TGTGCCAGCAGTTTCATGAGAGGGGGTACGGGGCCGAATGAGCAGTTCTTC
CASSFMRGGTGPNEQFF